Listed here are 31 T cell receptor delta chains from one sample, sequenced in a study of γδ T cells in repeated Plasmodium falciparum infection (dated by TCRdb to the early 2020s). Libraries were prepared through multiplex PCR. Sequencer: Illumina MiSeq. TCRdb called clones anew from the public reads via CATT; matching DNA rows were later pooled. This sample holds roughly 93,000 delta-chain clones; 1.4% to 1.5% were observed only once. Approximately 10% of the sample is in the top ten clones. For bulk TCR repertoire analysis, Vgamma9/Vdelta2+ and Vdelta2-negative gammadelta T cell populations were isolated by flow sorting from peripheral blood mononuclear cells. The specimen sequenced was gamma-delta T cells from blood. Receptor source: a pool of human donors (malaria-infected and uninfected, not separated).

In the case of this clone: Only one base separates this from a far larger clonotype, so it likely reflects a read error. In the same sample, other DNA sequences code for this CDR3. The chain couples TRDV1 to TRDJ1, with a weak D call TRDD3 (5 bases). No J segment appears in TCRdb, so it was assigned here by matching the sequence to germline. CDR3 length: 17 amino acids. Germline loops: CDR1 TSWWSYY, CDR2 QGS. The CDR3 DNA sequence: TGCGCTCTTGGGCGTACAAAGTGGGGAGGTCTCACCGATAAACTCATCTTT. Protein: CALGRTKWGGLTDKLIF.

This clone has a handful of counts. This likely stems from a read error, as it lies one base from a far larger clone. The same CDR3 is also encoded by other DNA sequences in this sample. This chain uses TRDV1 with TRDJ1; a possible D gene is TRDD2 (5 bases). The CDR3 has 16 residues. V dropped 3 bases and J dropped 7 bases, with 21 bases sitting between them. Germline V gives CDR1 TSWWSYY, CDR2 QGS. The CDR3 loop reads CALGEINTLLPVKLIF. The CDR3 region has the DNA TGTGCTCTTGGGGAGATCAATACCCTACTACCAGTTAAACTCATCTTT.

This clone was seen a few times. This likely traces to a read error, being one base from a far larger clone. The same CDR3 can be traced to other DNA sequences in this sample. The V gene is TRDV1, the J gene TRDJ1, with D unclear. The CDR3 runs to 15 residues. Looked up from germline, CDR1 is TSWWSYY and CDR2 is QGS. V lost 2 bases, J lost 0 bases, and 10 bases lay in between. CDR3 DNA sequence: TGTGCTCTTGGGGAAATGTCACGGTACACCGATAAACTCATCTTT. It yields the protein CALGEMSRYTDKLIF.

This clone has just a few counts. The protein that TCRdb holds for this DNA derives from a much larger clone and differs from the translated DNA at residue 14, which likely indicates a read error; the protein shown here is translated from the DNA. V is TRDV1 and J is TRDJ1; 11 positions match TRDD3. The J gene, absent from TCRdb, was called here by matching the DNA to germline. The germline gives CDR1 TSWWSYY, CDR2 QGS. With V trimmed by 1 base and J by 0 bases, 16 bases remained unmatched. The CDR3 covers 21 residues. The DNA for the CDR3 is TGTGCTCTTGGGGAACCTGCGCCCCACTGGGGGATAATGTGCAACACCGATAAACTCATCTTT. Its translation: CALGEPAPHWGIMCNTDKLIF.

This clone was found a few times. A read error likely explains why the TCRdb protein, taken from a much larger clone, differs from this DNA's translation at residue 10; the protein shown is translated from the DNA. The chain links TRDV1 to TRDJ1; 12 bases agree with TRDD3. The J gene, absent from TCRdb, was called here by matching the DNA to germline. This CDR3 has 24 amino acids. The ends lost 8 bases at V and 1 base at J; junction bases unmatched: 32. The germline gives CDR1 TSWWSYY, CDR2 QGS. The CDR3 reads CALFPWPSYRWRLLGDTATDKLIF. CDR3 sequence (DNA): TGTGCTCTTTTCCCTTGGCCTTCCTACCGGTGGAGACTCCTGGGGGATACGGCCACCGATAAACTCATCTTT.

Note on this clone: Only one base separates this from a far larger clonotype, so it likely reflects a read error. The sample holds other DNA sequences that translate to the same CDR3. This rearrangement joins TRDV1 to TRDJ1; 9 bases are a match to TRDD3. No J gene is reported in TCRdb; it was inferred here by comparing the DNA with germline. With 6 bases clipped from V and 0 bases from J, the junction kept 23 bases outside the gene matches. The CDR3 consists of 21 residues. Germline CDR1 and CDR2: TSWWSYY and QGS. This CDR3 reads CALGRERLSYGGILNTDKLIF. Here the CDR3 DNA reads TGTGCTCTTGGAAGAGAACGTCTATCGTACGGGGGGATACTAAACACCGATAAACTCATCTTT.

About this clone: This likely stems from a read error, as it lies one base from a far larger clone. No J gene call was made, and the V gene is TRDV1; the DNA was not used to check the table's D call, TRDD3. Germline V gives CDR1 TSWWSYY, CDR2 QGS. CDR3 length equals 18 residues. The CDR3 DNA follows: TGTGCTCTTGGGGAACCAAGGATCCTACGGACTGGGGGCGATAAGCTCATCTTT. Translated: CALGEPRILRTGGDKLIF.

There are many counts of this clone. TCRdb has a much larger clone's protein, which differs at residue 7 from the translation of this DNA, likely because of a read error; what is shown is the protein translated from the DNA. The chain links TRDV2 to TRDJ1, with D possibly TRDD3 on 7 matching bases. Here the J gene came from matching the DNA to germline, since TCRdb omits it. V lost 0 bases to trimming and J lost 2 bases, with 36 bases between them. The CDR3 totals 23 residues. CDR1 is GEAIGNYY and CDR2 is EKD in the germline V gene. The DNA for the CDR3 is TGTGCCTGTGACACCATTGGCTCTTCCTGGAAGACTGGGGATGTTACGGCGACCGATAAACTCATCTTT. It codes for CACDTIGSSWKTGDVTATDKLIF.

The chain has TRDV2 and TRDJ1; TRDD3 aligns across 10 bases. The J gene, missing from TCRdb, was assigned here through DNA to germline matching. The J segment lost 0 bases and the V segment lost 0 bases, leaving 21 bases of the junction unmatched. CDR3 length: 22 residues. Germline CDR1 is GEAIGNYY and CDR2 is EKD. In DNA form, the CDR3 reads TGTGCCTGTGACACCGTCCCTACTGGGGGATCGGATCCCCCCGCCTACACCGATAAACTCATCTTT. Residues: CACDTVPTGGSDPPAYTDKLIF.

With respect to this clone: A far bigger clonotype differs at one base, so this is likely a read error. The sample carries other DNA sequences with the same CDR3. The chain is built from TRDV1 and TRDJ1; 7 positions match TRDD3. TCRdb supplies no J gene; here it was assigned by aligning the nucleotide sequence to germline. CDR3 length equals 17 residues. Germline assignment: CDR1 TSWWSYY and CDR2 QGS. Unmatched junction bases numbered 10, after V lost 3 bases and J lost 0 bases. CDR3 nucleotide sequence: TGTGCTCTTGGGGACGTCCCTGGGGGTTTATACACCGATAAACTCATCTTT. It specifies CALGDVPGGLYTDKLIF.

With regard to this clone: The likely explanation is a read error, given a far larger clone one base away. Other DNA sequences from this sample encode an identical CDR3 as well. The J segment was not called; the V segment is TRDV1; the table's TRDD3 call for D was not verified on the DNA. The CDR3 is made up of 20 amino acids. From germline, CDR1 is TSWWSYY and CDR2 QGS. CDR3 residues: CALGEPSEPLSGGYGDKLIF. For the CDR3, the DNA is TGTGCTCTTGGGGAACCTTCCGAACCCCTCTCTGGGGGATACGGCGATAAACTCATCTTC.

Note on this clone: This likely came from a read error, as a far larger clone is one base away. This same CDR3 is encoded by further DNA sequences in the sample. The chain recombines TRDV2 with TRDJ1; D is possibly TRDD3 (6 bases). The J gene was missing in TCRdb and was found by matching the end of the DNA to germline. V was trimmed by 0 bases and J by 3 bases, leaving 16 bases between them. Germline CDR1 GEAIGNYY, CDR2 EKD. The CDR3 totals 16 residues. The CDR3 region has the DNA TGTGCCTGTGACACCGTTGGGGGTCCCACCCCCGATAAACTCATCTTT. This translates into CACDTVGGPTPDKLIF.

In this sample, this clone turned up many times. The chain is built from TRDV1 and TRDJ1; perhaps TRDD3 as D (6 bases). The J gene, not given by TCRdb, was assigned here from a germline match of the nucleotide sequence. The CDR3 runs to 19 residues. Trimming removed 1 base at V and 5 bases at J, with 26 bases between. Germline CDR1 reads TSWWSYY; CDR2 reads QGS. Written as DNA, the CDR3 is TGTGCTCTTGGGGAACAAACTGGGCGAATGTACTGGACACTTGATAAACTCATCTTT. Residues: CALGEQTGRMYWTLDKLIF.

About this clone: A far bigger clonotype differs at one base, so this is likely a read error. This sample includes further DNA sequences coding for the same CDR3. The J segment was not called; the V segment is TRDV1; TRDD3, the table's D call, lacks a check against the DNA. CDR3 length: 21 amino acids. Germline V gene data show CDR1 as TSWWSYY and CDR2 as QGS. The CDR3 DNA reads TGTGCTCTTGGGGAACTTTCCCCCGCCGGGGGATACTATCAGTACACCGATAAGCTCATCTTT. It is translated as CALGELSPAGGYYQYTDKLIF.

A few counts support this clone. The protein recorded in TCRdb matches a much larger clone and deviates from this DNA's translation at residue 7, suggesting a read error; the protein here is obtained by translating the DNA. This chain connects TRDV1 to TRDJ1; D gene uncertain. The CDR3 has 21 amino acids. V shed 1 base and J shed 0 bases, with 27 bases lying between them. Germline values: CDR1 TSWWSYY, CDR2 QGS. The CDR3 loop is CALGERVRKRGHTAYTDKLIF. DNA of the CDR3: TGTGCTCTTGGGGAACGGGTCCGCAAAAGGGGCCATACAGCGTACACCGATAAACTCATCTTT.

This clone has a count of ten or more. A read error may explain this, as a much larger clone is one base away. The sample holds other DNA sequences that translate to the same CDR3. This sequence joins TRDV1 and TRDJ1, with D perhaps TRDD2 (6 bases). V lost 6 bases, J lost 4 bases, and 30 bases lay in between. CDR1 and CDR2 from the germline V gene are TSWWSYY and QGS. The CDR3 is 19 residues long. As DNA, the CDR3 is TGTGCTCTTGGCACTTCCTCCGTACTCCGGGAATCGTCAGGCGATAAACTCATCTTT. It is translated as CALGTSSVLRESSGDKLIF.

In its sample, this clone was seen many times. The chain combines TRDV1 with TRDJ1; 9 nucleotides agree with TRDD2. In the absence of a J gene in TCRdb, the DNA was matched to germline to assign it here. Germline V CDR1 and CDR2: TSWWSYY, QGS. The CDR3 is made up of 17 amino acids. Trimming took 5 bases from V and 2 from J; bases not matched to a gene: 12. In DNA form, the CDR3 reads TGTGCTCTTGGGTCTCCTTCCTACGGATACTGTACCGATAAACTCATCTTT. Translating it yields CALGSPSYGYCTDKLIF.

This clone was detected only a few times. V gene TRDV1 combines with J gene TRDJ1; D remains unclear. The J gene, not given by TCRdb, was assigned here from a germline match of the nucleotide sequence. The V end was cut by 3 bases, the J end by 0 bases, with 26 bases between. The germline V gene has CDR1 TSWWSYY and CDR2 QGS. The CDR3 covers 20 residues. In nucleotides, the CDR3 is TGTGCTCTTGGGGACCTGCTTCGGAGGAGCGGGTCAAGGTACACCGATAAACTCATCTTT. Amino acids: CALGDLLRRSGSRYTDKLIF.

This clone was seen more than once but under ten times. The protein TCRdb gives is from a much larger clone and does not agree with this DNA's translation at residue 10, likely a read error; the protein shown here comes from the DNA. The rearrangement joins TRDV1 to TRDJ1, with 11 nucleotides matching TRDD3. The V gene's germline CDR1 is TSWWSYY and CDR2 QGS. The CDR3 sequence is 15 residues long. V trimming: 9 bases; J trimming: 5 bases; junction bases outside the gene matches: 11. The CDR3 region has the DNA TGTGCTCTCGATGGGGGATACGCGTTGCAGGATAAACTCATCTTT. Amino acids: CALDGGYALQDKLIF.

This clone was observed a few times. TCRdb assigns this DNA the protein of a much larger clone, which departs from its translation at residues 5 and 6; this likely reflects a read error, and the protein shown comes from translating the DNA. The CDR3 region has the DNA TGTGCTCTTGGAGATTCTTTTCCTCCTTACACCGATAAACTCATCTTT. Amino acid sequence: CALGDSFPPYTDKLIF. The J gene is TRDJ1, the V gene TRDV1; possible D gene TRDD2, 5 bases. From germline, CDR1 is TSWWSYY and CDR2 QGS. Deletions cut 6 bases from V and 0 bases from J, with 17 bases between. CDR3 length: 16 residues.

This clone was counted a few times. TCRdb's entry gives the protein of a much larger clone, which mismatches this DNA's translation at residue 14, likely from a read error; the protein reported here is translated from the DNA. V usage is TRDV2 and J usage is TRDJ3; TRDD3 agrees at 13 bases. The J gene, absent from TCRdb, was called here by matching the DNA to germline. This CDR3 region has 19 residues. The V gene's germline CDR1 is GEAIGNYY and CDR2 EKD. The CDR3, as DNA: TGTGCCTGTGTCCCCGTACTGGGGGATACGGGCTGGGACGCCCGACAGATGTTTTTC. Translation gives CACVPVLGDTGWDARQMFF.

On this clone: The protein recorded in TCRdb matches a much larger clone and deviates from this DNA's translation at residue 14, suggesting a read error; the protein here is obtained by translating the DNA. The chain links TRDV1 to TRDJ1; D might be TRDD3 (7 bases). This CDR3 spans 21 amino acids. From germline, CDR1 is TSWWSYY and CDR2 QGS. V was trimmed by 5 bases and J by 6 bases, leaving 37 bases between them. The CDR3 nucleotides read TGTGCTCTTGGGTCAAACCAGGGGGCAATCCTACGTCTGGCGGATACGAATAAACTCATCTTT. Residues: CALGSNQGAILRLADTNKLIF.

As for this clone: A far larger clone is just one base off, so this is likely a read error. This specimen includes other DNA sequences encoding the same CDR3. V gene TRDV1 combines with J gene TRDJ1; the D call may be TRDD2 or TRDD3 (6 bases each). CDR3 length: 23 amino acids. Trimming stripped 5 bases from V and 0 bases from J, with 37 bases between. Germline-derived CDR1 and CDR2 are TSWWSYY and QGS. CDR3 residues: CALGSPGSLPLFMGGSYTDKLIF. Written as DNA, the CDR3 is TGTGCTCTTGGGTCCCCGGGGAGCCTTCCCCTATTTATGGGGGGTTCGTACACCGATAAACTCATCTTT.

To note about this clone: TCRdb lists the protein of a much larger clone for this DNA, which differs at residue 15, so this is likely a read error; the protein given here is translated from the DNA itself. This chain joins TRDV2 and TRDJ3, with 13 bases matching TRDD3. TCRdb lists no J gene, so it was determined here by aligning the DNA to germline. Per the germline V gene, CDR1 is GEAIGNYY and CDR2 is EKD. CDR3 size: 19 residues. CDR3 DNA: TGTGCCTGTGACACCAGTACTGGGGGATACGCCTGGGACACCCAACAGATGTTTTTC. Encoded protein: CACDTSTGGYAWDTQQMFF.

This clone showed up many times. The protein TCRdb lists belongs to a much larger clone and differs from this DNA's translation at residue 5, which points to a read error; the protein shown is made from the DNA. The chain recombines TRDV2 with TRDJ1; 12 bases align to TRDD3. The J gene, left out of TCRdb, was set here by checking the DNA against germline. The junction had 5 bases not matched to a gene; V was cut back by 3 bases and J by 4 bases. The CDR3 spans 15 residues. Germline CDR1 is GEAIGNYY and CDR2 is EKD. The CDR3, as DNA: TGTGCCTGTGACCGACTGGGGGATACCCGCGATAAACTCATCTTT. It codes for CACDRLGDTRDKLIF.

This clone was seen at least ten times. This rearrangement joins TRDV1 to TRDJ1; 10 bases are shared with TRDD3. The V segment lost 3 bases and the J segment 3 bases; nucleotides outside the gene matches: 16. This CDR3 comprises 19 residues. The germline V gene encodes CDR1 TSWWSYY and CDR2 QGS. The CDR3 protein is CALGESPCTGGCNSDKLIF. As DNA, the CDR3 is TGTGCTCTTGGGGAGAGTCCTTGTACTGGGGGATGTAACTCCGATAAACTCATCTTT.

Turning to this clone: A much larger clonotype is one base distant, so this may be a read error. This CDR3 reads CALGPPTLSGRGIRNKPIF. The DNA of the CDR3 is TGTGCTCTTGGGCCTCCCACCCTTTCCGGACGGGGGATACGTAATAAACCCATCTTT. This sequence joins TRDV1 and TRDJ1; 10 positions agree with TRDD3. This CDR3 comprises 19 residues. The germline CDR1 and CDR2 sequences are TSWWSYY and QGS.

This clone was recorded at least ten times. The chain is built from TRDV1 and TRDJ1; D is possibly TRDD3 (7 bases). V was pared by 5 bases and J by 2 bases, with 30 bases between. CDR1 is TSWWSYY, CDR2 QGS, per germline. This CDR3 has 20 amino acids. The CDR3 region is CALGNPPTLGISCTTDKLIF. As DNA, the CDR3 is TGTGCTCTTGGGAACCCTCCTACGCTGGGGATAAGTTGTACGACCGATAAACTCATCTTT.

This clone was recorded many times. The chain couples TRDV1 to TRDJ1; TRDD2 or TRDD3 may be the D gene (8 bases each). The CDR3 is 19 amino acids. Germline CDR1 reads TSWWSYY; CDR2 reads QGS. Trimming removed 4 bases at V and 3 bases at J, with 27 bases between. This CDR3 reads CALGGYFLLKGYAADKLIF. The CDR3 DNA reads TGTGCTCTTGGGGGGTACTTCCTACTTAAGGGATACGCAGCCGATAAACTCATCTTT.

Only a few counts were recorded for this clone. TCRdb pairs this DNA with a much larger clone's protein that differs at residue 9, likely a read error; the protein shown was translated from the DNA. V usage is TRDV2 and J usage is TRDJ1; maybe TRDD3 (5 bases). V lost 5 bases to trimming and J lost 0 bases, with 18 bases between them. The CDR3 contains 16 residues. Germline CDR1 and CDR2: GEAIGNYY and EKD. The CDR3 loop reads CACVTKGATYTDKLIF. CDR3 DNA: TGTGCCTGTGTCACGAAGGGGGCTACGTACACCGATAAACTCATCTTT.

This clone was seen a few times. The mismatch at residue 15 between this DNA's translation and the TCRdb protein of a much larger clone likely reflects a read error; the protein shown is translated from the DNA. The J segment was not called; the V segment is TRDV1; TRDD3, the D gene given by the table, was not confirmed from the DNA. CDR1 and CDR2 from the germline V gene are TSWWSYY and QGS. The CDR3 has 16 residues. The CDR3 bases are TGTGCTCTTGGGGAATTCCCATTGGGGGATATATATAAACTCACCTTT. This translates into CALGEFPLGDIYKLTF.